The clone carrying this T cell receptor (beta chain) showed up just a few times. This entry comes from a study of T cells in Graves' hyperthyroidism and ophthalmopathy. About the research overall: Specimen type is peripheral blood, collected at initial diagnosis prior to any treatment.

PBMCs were collected from a roughly 10 ml volume of fresh peripheral blood. Template material for amplifying TCR beta CDR3 regions consisted of RNA transcripts. Using the HTBI primer set, a first-round RT-PCR was run on the TCR CDR3. Using its own MiXCR run on the multiplex PCR reads, TCRdb lists one record per CDR3 protein. The sample yields about 600,000 distinct CDR3 sequences, about a sixth seen once. Material for sequencing was blood. The origin of this receptor is a woman between 40 and 50 years old with Graves' ophthalmopathy.

CDR3: CSARAGGQLAKNIQYF. CDR3 coding DNA: TGCAGTGCTAGAGCAGGAGGACAACTAGCCAAAAACATTCAGTACTTC. V and J are TRBV20-1 and TRBJ2-4, with D possibly being TRBD1 or TRBD2 (5 bases each). Germline-derived CDR1 and CDR2 are DFQATT and SNEGSKA (reference sequence). CDR3 size: 16 residues. Trimming took off 1 base at V and 0 bases at J, with 13 bases between the two ends.